This is a list of T cell receptor beta chains from one sample in a study of blood T cell repertoires in COVID-19. Sequenced by immunoSEQ multiplex PCR; TCRdb stores in-frame clones only, minus some. The sample holds 95,000 to 150,000 clones, approximately 70% seen once. The sequenced sample consisted of peripheral blood. The receptors here all came from a human donor with acute or convalescent COVID-19. The donor label of this sample is uncertain. CDR3s include the opening cysteine and the closing phenylalanine or tryptophan. D genes are given only for firm matches. Where a row states a size, it is once, few, many or the class of an expanded clone; other rows omit it.

v_gene	d_gene	j_gene	abundance	CDR3aa	CDR3nt
TRBV21-1	.	TRBJ2-1	.	CASSSPGYNEQFF	TGTGCCAGCAGCTCCCCGGGGTACAATGAGCAGTTCTTC
TRBV6-5	.	TRBJ1-6	.	CASSPTRVSPLHF	TGTGCCAGCAGTCCCACCAGGGTTTCACCCCTCCACTTT
TRBV4-2	TRBD2	TRBJ2-3	.	CASSQELSSGLYTQYF	TGTGCCAGCAGCCAAGAATTGTCTAGCGGGCTATATACGCAGTATTTT
TRBV6-2/TRBV6-3	.	TRBJ1-1	.	CASSYSTGEAFF	TGTGCCAGCAGTTACTCGACAGGTGAAGCTTTCTTT
TRBV29-1	TRBD1	TRBJ2-1	few	CSVEEGTGAYNEQFF	TGCAGCGTTGAAGAGGGGACAGGGGCCTACAATGAGCAGTTCTTC
TRBV5-1	TRBD1	TRBJ2-5	.	CASSSSPGTGGGETQYF	TGCGCCAGCAGCTCAAGTCCCGGGACAGGGGGAGGCGAGACCCAGTACTTC
TRBV7-2	.	TRBJ2-7	.	CASSQMAQSHEQYF	TGTGCCAGCAGCCAAATGGCACAGTCCCACGAGCAGTACTTC
TRBV21-1	.	TRBJ1-5	.	CASRRLGTGGRNQPQHF	TGTGCCAGCAGACGACTCGGAACAGGGGGTCGGAATCAGCCCCAGCATTTT
TRBV5-6	.	TRBJ2-3	few	CASSLDSPDTQYF	TGTGCCAGCAGCTTAGACAGTCCAGATACGCAGTATTTT
TRBV3-1/TRBV3-2	.	TRBJ1-1	.	CASSQDIGRAFF	TGTGCCAGCAGCCAAGATATCGGTCGAGCTTTCTTT
TRBV24-1	TRBD2	TRBJ2-1	once	CATSDFSGGVGNEQFF	TGTGCCACCAGTGATTTTAGCGGGGGAGTCGGCAATGAGCAGTTCTTC
TRBV5-6	TRBD1	TRBJ1-6	.	CASSLEDRENSPLHF	TGTGCCAGCAGCTTGGAGGACAGGGAAAATTCACCCCTCCACTTT
TRBV2	.	TRBJ1-1	.	CASSSTRNTEAFF	TGTGCCAGCAGTTCGACACGGAACACTGAAGCTTTCTTT
TRBV29-1	TRBD1	TRBJ1-2	once	CSVEDQDRMYGYTF	TGCAGCGTTGAAGATCAGGACAGGATGTATGGCTACACCTTC
TRBV4-1	TRBD2	TRBJ2-1	.	CASSQDLWPTGGQFF	TGCGCCAGCAGCCAAGATTTGTGGCCTACGGGGGGGCAGTTCTTC
TRBV5-1	.	TRBJ1-4	.	CASQPSPATNEKLFF	TGCGCCAGCCAACCTAGCCCTGCAACTAATGAAAAACTGTTTTTT
TRBV4-1	.	TRBJ1-3	many	CASSQAGLKSGNTIYF	TGCGCCAGCAGCCAAGCCGGACTGAAGTCTGGAAACACCATATATTTT
TRBV19	.	TRBJ1-5	few	CASSIGHTNQPQHF	TGTGCCAGTAGTATCGGACACACTAATCAGCCCCAGCATTTT
TRBV11-2	.	TRBJ1-6	.	CASSSNSIQALHF	TGTGCCAGCAGCAGCAACAGCATCCAGGCCCTCCACTTT